The next 32 T cell receptor beta chains were all read from a single sample in a study of cytomegalovirus exposure and HLA in healthy donors. Primers included in the PCR were 60 Vbeta and 13 Jbeta primers. Sequenced by immunoSEQ multiplex PCR; TCRdb stores in-frame clones only, minus some. The sample holds under 200,000 clones, roughly 80% seen once. The sample consisted of PBMCs. The source is a human donor in good health.

The chain employs TRBV4-1 and TRBJ1-1, with a tentative D call TRBD1 (5 bases). Germline-derived CDR1 and CDR2 are MGHRA and YSYEKL. This CDR3 region has 15 residues. Trimming took 3 bases from V and 2 from J, leaving 13 bases between them. CDR3 coding DNA: TGCGCCAGCAGCCAGTTAGCAAGGGGCAACACTGAAGCTTTCTTT. This gives the protein CASSQLARGNTEAFF.

The rearrangement joins TRBV11-2 to TRBJ1-1; a weak D match, TRBD1 (6 bases). This CDR3 region has 19 residues. V shed 5 bases and J shed 2 bases, with 27 bases lying between them. Germline CDR1 reads SGHAT; CDR2 reads FQNNGV. The CDR3 sequence is CASSLNPGTHSWRNTEAFF. The CDR3 region has the DNA TGTGCCAGCAGCCTAAACCCCGGGACACATAGTTGGCGAAACACTGAAGCTTTCTTT.

The rearrangement links TRBV2 to TRBJ2-7; the match to TRBD1 covers 9 bases. From germline, CDR1 is SNHLY and CDR2 FYNNEI. The length of the CDR3 is 14 residues. V lost 6 bases and J lost 7; bases outside the gene matches: 10. The CDR3 DNA reads as TGTGCCAGCAGCCTAACCGGGACAGGGAATGAGCAGTACTTC. Its translation is CASSLTGTGNEQYF.

As for this clone: The CDR3 ends on some other residue instead of the conserved phenylalanine or tryptophan, so this is likely a read error. No DNA is shown, since the ends of the CDR3 on it are uncertain; the CDR3 is the one TCRdb lists. The genes are TRBV5-4 and TRBJ1-5; the D segment call TRBD1 is taken from the table without a DNA check. A total of 9 residues make up the CDR3, ends included. Germline-derived CDR1 and CDR2 are SGHNT and YYREEE (reference sequence). The CDR3 region is CASSWLGGQ.

The chain recombines TRBV18 with TRBJ2-3; 7 nucleotides align to TRBD1. V trimming: 2 bases; J trimming: 5 bases; junction bases outside the gene matches: 4. Germline CDR1 KGHSH, CDR2 LQKENI. This CDR3 is built from 14 residues. This chain's CDR3 is CASSPRGQGDTQYF. The CDR3 nucleotides read TGTGCCAGCTCACCAAGGGGGCAGGGAGATACGCAGTATTTT.

This chain uses TRBV27 with TRBJ2-7; tentatively, D is TRBD1 (5 bases). The CDR3 consists of 16 residues. Germline loops: CDR1 MNHEY, CDR2 SMNVEV (reference sequence). V dropped 0 bases and J dropped 3 bases, with 15 bases sitting between them. CDR3: CASSLSARVPIYEQYF. Written as DNA, the CDR3 is TGTGCCAGCAGTTTATCAGCCAGGGTCCCTATCTACGAGCAGTACTTC.

This chain links TRBV9 with TRBJ2-5; 8 bases agree with TRBD2. J lost 1 base, V lost 1 base, and 3 bases had no gene match. Germline V gene data show CDR1 as SGDLS and CDR2 as YYNGEE. The CDR3 spans 15 residues. The CDR3 DNA reads as TGTGCCAGCAGCGTATTCGGGGGGGCCCAAGAGACCCAGTACTTC. Amino acids: CASSVFGGAQETQYF.

To note about this clone: At one end the junction does not follow the germline gene, possibly because of a read error. The chain links TRBV7-7 to TRBJ2-3; TRBD2 matches 14 bases. This CDR3 has 18 amino acids. Looked up from germline, CDR1 is SSHAT and CDR2 is FNYEAQ (reference sequence). The chain's CDR3 is CASSRGLAGGRSTDTQYF. Here the CDR3 DNA reads TGTGCTAGCAGCCGAGGACTAGCGGGGGGCCGCAGCACAGATACGCAGTATTTT.

The J gene is TRBJ2-3, the V gene TRBV4-3, with 8 bases aligning to TRBD2. Germline V lookup: CDR1 LGHNA, CDR2 YSLEER. V gave up 3 bases and J gave up 1 base; unmatched junction bases: 9. The CDR3 loop spans 17 amino acids. The CDR3 DNA follows: TGCGCCAGCAGCCAGGTTAGCGGGGTGGAAGGCACAGATACGCAGTATTTT. This gives the protein CASSQVSGVEGTDTQYF.

The genes are TRBV15 and TRBJ2-6; no clear D gene. V gave up 3 bases and J gave up 1 base, with 4 bases separating them. There are 14 residues in the CDR3. Germline values: CDR1 LNHNV, CDR2 YYDKDF (reference sequence). CDR3 coding DNA: TGTGCCACCAGCAGTAAATCTGGGGCCAACGTCCTGACTTTC. This gives the protein CATSSKSGANVLTF.

V and J are TRBV19 and TRBJ2-7, with 8 bases matching TRBD1. The CDR3 runs 16 residues. V shed 3 bases and J 3 bases; nucleotides not matched to a gene: 10. CDR1 and CDR2 from the germline V gene are LNHDA and SQIVND (reference sequence). CDR3 DNA sequence: TGTGCCAGTAGTATCCCTCTAGGACAGGGTCACTACGAGCAGTACTTC. Amino acids: CASSIPLGQGHYEQYF.

V and J are TRBV29-1 and TRBJ1-1; D not certain. CDR3 size: 12 residues. The V end was cut by 5 bases, the J end by 4 bases, with 11 bases between. Germline CDR1 is SQVTM and CDR2 is ANQGSEA. CDR3 in DNA: TGCAGCGTTCCTAAGCGGATCACTGAAGCTTTCTTT. Protein sequence: CSVPKRITEAFF.

The rearrangement joins TRBV9 to TRBJ2-5; weak D call: TRBD2 (7 bases). There are 13 residues in the CDR3. The ends were cut back, 3 bases at V and 13 bases at J, with 19 bases in the middle. Germline loops: CDR1 SGDLS, CDR2 YYNGEE. The CDR3 loop reads CASSGGGSGRTYF. CDR3 nucleotides: TGTGCCAGCAGCGGGGGGGGCTCGGGACGGACGTACTTC.

The chain combines TRBV29-1 with TRBJ2-5; weak D call: TRBD2 (5 bases). Between the trimmed V and J ends, which lost 7 bases and 11 bases, there was a span of 17 bases. This CDR3 is 11 amino acids long. Germline V gene lookup returns CDR1 SQVTM and CDR2 ANQGSEA. Here the CDR3 DNA reads TGCAGCGCTAGGACGGGGATTGAGCAGTACTTC. Translation gives CSARTGIEQYF. The full variable domain, in which reference TRBV29-1 and TRBJ2-5 provide the parts outside the CDR3, is SAVISQKPSRDICQRGTSLTIQCQVDSQVTMMFWYRQQPGQSLTLIATANQGSEATYESGFVIDKFPISRPNLTFSTLTVSNMSPEDSSIYLCSARTGIEQYFGPGTRLLVL.

The chain recombines TRBV25-1 with TRBJ2-5; D is possibly TRBD2 (6 bases). V was shortened by 2 bases and J by 5 bases, with 9 bases between the two germline ends. This CDR3 is 13 amino acids long. Germline CDR1 and CDR2: MGHDK and SYGVNS. CDR3 coding DNA: TGTGCCAGCAGTGAAGGGGGGTTGGAGACCCAGTACTTC. This translates into CASSEGGLETQYF.

This clone is a singleton in its sample. The chain joins TRBV5-1 to TRBJ2-3, with D perhaps TRBD1 (5 bases). The germline CDR1 and CDR2 sequences are SGHRS and YFSETQ. V was cut by 4 bases and J by 2 bases, with 20 bases left in between. This CDR3 spans 17 amino acids. The CDR3 DNA sequence: TGCGCCAGCAGCCTGGCCCCTTTTGACAGTGACACAGATACGCAGTATTTT. This sequence encodes CASSLAPFDSDTDTQYF.

V and J are TRBV9 and TRBJ2-1; 12 nucleotides align to TRBD2. The germline gives CDR1 SGDLS, CDR2 YYNGEE. The junction had 9 bases not matched to a gene; V was cut back by 0 bases and J by 5 bases. The CDR3 covers 18 residues. The DNA for the CDR3 is TGTGCCAGCAGCGTAGATACTAGCGGGGGGCTCCTAGACAATGAGCAGTTCTTC. It specifies CASSVDTSGGLLDNEQFF.

The chain carries TRBV4-3 and TRBJ2-1, with D possibly being TRBD1 (6 bases). V lost 0 bases and J lost 9, with 12 bases in between. Per the germline V gene, CDR1 is LGHNA and CDR2 is YSLEER. The CDR3 has 14 residues. CDR3 loop: CASSQDWGLGEQFF. CDR3 DNA: TGCGCCAGCAGCCAAGATTGGGGGCTGGGTGAGCAGTTCTTC.

The rearrangement uses TRBV5-4 and TRBJ2-1; 7 nucleotides agree with TRBD2. Unmatched junction bases numbered 3, after V lost 4 bases and J lost 2 bases. Germline V lookup: CDR1 SGHNT, CDR2 YYREEE (reference sequence). The CDR3 is 14 amino acids. For the CDR3, the DNA is TGTGCCAGCAGCGCGGGGGAGGCCTACAATGAGCAGTTCTTC. It translates to CASSAGEAYNEQFF.

The V and J genes are TRBV4-3 and TRBJ2-7; TRBD2 matches at 9 bases. The V gene end was trimmed by 4 bases and the J gene end by 6 bases; junction bases not matched to a gene: 4. CDR1 is LGHNA, CDR2 YSLEER, per germline. The CDR3 extends over 13 amino acids. CDR3 DNA sequence: TGCGCCAGCAGCCCGACTAGCGGCCTCGAGCAGTACTTC. Its translation is CASSPTSGLEQYF.

This clone was recorded at least ten times. The genes are TRBV6-4 and TRBJ2-2, with D maybe TRBD1 (5 bases). Looked up from germline, CDR1 is MRHNA and CDR2 is SNTAGT. V was clipped by 3 bases and J by 3 bases, with 5 bases between them. The CDR3 covers 13 residues. The DNA of the CDR3 is TGTGCCAGCAGTGAAGGGGACACCGGGGAGCTGTTTTTT. This sequence encodes CASSEGDTGELFF.

This chain uses TRBV11-3 with TRBJ1-2, with 7 bases fitting TRBD1. This CDR3 is 14 amino acids long. From germline, CDR1 is SGHNT and CDR2 YENEEA. After removal of 4 bases from V and 8 bases from J, the junction contained 10 bases not matched to a gene. The CDR3 sequence: CASSSRTGHRGYTF. CDR3 bases: TGTGCCAGCAGCTCCCGGACAGGACATCGCGGCTACACCTTC.

The chain has TRBV7-2 and TRBJ2-7, with 8 bases aligning to TRBD2. The V and J ends lost 5 bases and 3 bases, in that order; junction bases with no gene match: 6. The CDR3 has 14 residues. CDR1 SGHTA and CDR2 FQGNSA come from the germline V gene. The CDR3 DNA reads TGTGCCAGCAGCCGCACTAGCGGAAACTACGAGCAGTACTTC. Amino acids: CASSRTSGNYEQYF. The full variable domain, completed using reference TRBV7-2 and TRBJ2-7, is GAGVSQSPSNKVTEKGKDVELRCDPISGHTALYWYRQSLGQGLEFLIYFQGNSAPDKSGLPSDRFSAERTGGSVSTLTIQRTQQEDSAVYLCASSRTSGNYEQYFGPGTRLTVT.

The chain carries TRBV11-2 and TRBJ2-1; 10 bases are a match to TRBD2. Germline CDR1 reads SGHAT; CDR2 reads FQNNGV. The CDR3 spans 15 residues. V was pared by 1 base and J by 5 bases, with 2 bases of the junction left unmatched. CDR3: CASSLGTSGNNEQFF. The CDR3 DNA reads TGTGCCAGCAGCTTAGGGACTAGCGGCAACAATGAGCAGTTCTTC.

Notes on this clone: Lacking the conserved final phenylalanine or tryptophan, this CDR3 likely reflects a read error. The DNA is omitted, as the CDR3 cannot be located on it reliably, and the CDR3 follows TCRdb's listing. The chain joins TRBV5-1 to TRBJ1-2; TRBD1 is taken as the D call from the table, unchecked against the DNA. CDR1 is SGHRS and CDR2 is YFSETQ in the germline V gene. Counting both end residues, the CDR3 totals 14 amino acids. CDR3 sequence reads: CASSPGTGGSGLHL.

The chain uses TRBV29-1 and TRBJ2-5; 10 bases align to TRBD1. The J call is uncertain, as TRBJ2-7 better fits the DNA end. The germline V gene encodes CDR1 SQVTM and CDR2 ANQGSEA. The CDR3 sequence is 14 residues long. Here the CDR3 DNA reads TGCAGCGTTGCCAGGGACAGGGGAATTAACGAGCAGTACTTC. Amino acid sequence: CSVARDRGINEQYF.

About this clone: It is unclear where the CDR3 begins or ends on the DNA, so no DNA is shown, and the CDR3 is as TCRdb lists it. V is TRBV5-6 and J is TRBJ1-6; TRBD1 reflects the table's D call only, with no check against the DNA. From its first to its last residue, the CDR3 has 14 amino acids. Germline V gives CDR1 SGHDT, CDR2 YYEEEE. The CDR3 region is CASSLRARVSPLHF.

The gene calls are TRBV9 and TRBJ2-7; TRBD2 might be the D (5 bases). CDR1 is SGDLS and CDR2 is YYNGEE in the germline V gene. The ends were cut back, 4 bases at V and 2 bases at J, with 19 bases in the middle. This CDR3 is built from 16 residues. The CDR3 loop is CASSPSALAAPYEQYF. For the CDR3, the DNA is TGTGCCAGCAGCCCCTCGGCCCTAGCAGCTCCCTACGAGCAGTACTTC.

This chain joins TRBV18 and TRBJ2-7, with 9 positions matching TRBD1. Germline V gives CDR1 KGHSH, CDR2 LQKENI. After removal of 6 bases from V and 4 bases from J, the junction contained 10 bases not matched to a gene. This CDR3 is built from 15 residues. This CDR3 reads CASSPSGTGLYEQYF. CDR3 DNA sequence: TGTGCCAGCTCCCCGTCTGGGACAGGGCTGTACGAGCAGTACTTC.

The rearrangement joins TRBV4-1 to TRBJ2-1; 12 bases fit TRBD2. Germline lookup yields CDR1 MGHRA and CDR2 YSYEKL. The CDR3 consists of 16 residues. V lost 2 bases and J lost 6; bases outside the gene matches: 5. In DNA form, the CDR3 reads TGCGCCAGCAGCCAATCTCTAGCGGGGGGGCTCAATGAGCAGTTCTTC. Amino acid sequence: CASSQSLAGGLNEQFF.

The chain is built from TRBV7-2 and TRBJ2-4, with D perhaps matching TRBD2 (5 bases). The CDR3 runs to 14 residues. The V gene's germline CDR1 is SGHTA and CDR2 FQGNSA. V lost 5 bases to trimming and J lost 7 bases, with 15 bases between them. The CDR3 DNA reads TGTGCCAGCAGCCCCCGAGAGGGTCGGAACATTCAGTACTTC. Amino acids: CASSPREGRNIQYF.

The rearrangement uses TRBV11-2 and TRBJ1-4; D perhaps matches TRBD1 (5 bases). V lost 0 bases and J lost 1, with 15 bases in between. Germline V CDR1 and CDR2: SGHAT, FQNNGV. The CDR3 totals 18 residues. CDR3 DNA: TGTGCCAGCAGCTTAGAAGGCAGGGACTACCAAACTAATGAAAAACTGTTTTTT. As protein: CASSLEGRDYQTNEKLFF. Complete variable domain (other parts from reference TRBV11-2 and TRBJ1-4): EAGVAQSPRYKIIEKRQSVAFWCNPISGHATLYWYQQILGQGPKLLIQFQNNGVVDDSQLPKDRFSAERLKGVDSTLKIQPAKLEDSAVYLCASSLEGRDYQTNEKLFFGSGTQLSVL.